A single sample gave rise to the 14 T cell receptor beta chains below, sequenced in a study of T cell responses to AZD1222 COVID-19 vaccine. This table comes from immunoSEQ multiplex PCR, and its TCRdb copy is limited to in-frame clones, with some not included. The sample carries about 150,000 clones, over 75% recorded once. The source material was peripheral blood, sampled on day 0 of AZD1222 vaccination. These receptors originate from an adult in good health.

This rearrangement joins TRBV5-1 to TRBJ2-2; 7 bases line up with TRBD1. CDR3 length equals 15 residues. Germline CDR1 SGHRS, CDR2 YFSETQ. Trimming at V came to 1 base and at J to 5 bases, leaving 5 bases not matched to a gene. CDR3 in DNA: TGCGCCAGCAGCTTGTTGAGGGGGCTGACCGGGGAGCTGTTTTTT. Amino acid sequence: CASSLLRGLTGELFF. Filled out from reference TRBV5-1 and TRBJ2-2, the complete variable domain reads KAGVTQTPRYLIKTRGQQVTLSCSPISGHRSVSWYQQTPGQGLQFLFEYFSETQRNKGNFPGRFSGRQFSNSRSEMNVSTLELGDSALYLCASSLLRGLTGELFFGEGSRLTVL.

The table lists this clone with a few counts. This chain connects TRBV19 to TRBJ2-5; D not resolved. Trimming took off 1 base at V and 2 bases at J, with 17 bases between the two ends. The CDR3 sequence is 17 residues long. Germline V gene lookup returns CDR1 LNHDA and CDR2 SQIVND (reference sequence). CDR3 residues: CASSIASSPVSQETQYF. Here the CDR3 DNA reads TGTGCCAGTAGTATAGCCTCCTCGCCAGTATCTCAAGAGACCCAGTACTTC.

The chain joins TRBV7-8 to TRBJ2-6; D gene unclear. Germline CDR1 reads SGHVS; CDR2 reads FQNEAQ. The CDR3 spans 14 residues. V was shortened by 8 bases and J by 3 bases, with 11 bases between the two germline ends. The CDR3 DNA reads as TGTGCCAGCGTGAGTGGGGTTGGGGCCAACGTCCTGACTTTC. Its translation: CASVSGVGANVLTF. Complete variable domain (other parts from reference TRBV7-8 and TRBJ2-6): GAGVSQSPRYKVAKRGQDVALRCDPISGHVSLFWYQQALGQGPEFLTYFQNEAQLDKSGLPSDRFFAERPEGSVSTLKIQRTQQEDSAVYLCASVSGVGANVLTFGAGSRLTVL.

This chain joins TRBV30 and TRBJ2-3, with a tentative D call TRBD1 (5 bases). Germline assignment: CDR1 GTSNPN and CDR2 SVGIG (reference sequence). This CDR3 contains 15 residues. Trimming took off 1 base at V and 6 bases at J, with 17 bases between the two ends. The CDR3 here is CAWSGPGLVSDTQYF. In nucleotides, the CDR3 is TGTGCCTGGAGTGGCCCAGGGCTAGTTTCGGATACGCAGTATTTT.

As regards this clone: Other DNA sequences in the sample encode the same CDR3. The chain employs TRBV28 and TRBJ2-7, with 8 bases lining up with TRBD1. Germline assignment: CDR1 MDHEN and CDR2 SYDVKM. The CDR3 consists of 14 residues. Losses at the gene ends were 6 bases for V and 3 bases for J; bases not matched to a gene: 7. CDR3 sequence reads: CASRSTGEGYEQYF. DNA for the CDR3: TGTGCCAGCAGGTCGACAGGGGAAGGCTACGAGCAGTACTTC.

The CDR3: CASSPDRVNQPQHF. The CDR3 nucleotides are TGTGCCAGCAGCCCCGACAGGGTAAATCAGCCCCAGCATTTT. The genes are TRBV4-2 and TRBJ1-5; 7 bases are a match to TRBD1. The CDR3 covers 14 residues. In germline, CDR1 is LGHNA, CDR2 YNFKEQ. V shed 4 bases, J shed 4 bases, and the junction held 4 bases outside the gene matches.

The rearrangement uses TRBV7-2 and TRBJ2-5, with TRBD2 matching 8 bases. The CDR3 is 17 residues long. CDR1 and CDR2 (germline): SGHTA, FQGNSA. J was trimmed by 1 base and V by 2 bases; bases with no gene match: 9. The CDR3 DNA follows: TGTGCCAGCAGCTTACGGGTAGCGGGGATGACCCAAGAGACCCAGTACTTC. It yields the protein CASSLRVAGMTQETQYF.

This clone was found a few times. The CDR3 nucleotides read TGTGCCAGCAGCTCTGGGACTAGCGGGGGCACCGGGGAGCTGTTTTTT. This codes for CASSSGTSGGTGELFF. The chain uses TRBV5-4 and TRBJ2-2; TRBD2 agrees at 14 bases. The V gene end was trimmed by 3 bases and the J gene end by 4 bases; junction bases not matched to a gene: 2. This CDR3 contains 16 residues. CDR1 SGHNT and CDR2 YYREEE come from the germline V gene (reference sequence).

The V and J genes are TRBV6-5 and TRBJ2-6; D remains unclear. Germline loops: CDR1 MNHEY, CDR2 SVGAGI. This CDR3 region has 15 residues. V lost 6 bases to trimming and J lost 1 base, with 10 bases between them. CDR3 nucleotide sequence: TGTGCCAGCAGCCTCGACGGATCTGGGGCCAACGTCCTGACTTTC. Translating it yields CASSLDGSGANVLTF.

The V and J genes are TRBV10-1 and TRBJ2-1; D remains unclear. From germline, CDR1 is WNHNN and CDR2 SYGVQD (reference sequence). This CDR3 region has 14 residues. V was pared by 5 bases and J by 3 bases, with 11 bases between. CDR3 sequence reads: CASSLGSGYNEQFF. In DNA, the CDR3 is TGCGCCAGCAGTTTAGGTTCAGGCTACAATGAGCAGTTCTTC.

The chain joins TRBV5-6 to TRBJ2-5; 10 nucleotides match TRBD2. This CDR3 region has 16 residues. J was trimmed by 5 bases and V by 0 bases; bases with no gene match: 7. The germline CDR1 and CDR2 sequences are SGHDT and YYEEEE. CDR3 DNA sequence: TGTGCCAGCAGCTTGGCCCTAGCGGGGGCGTGGGAGACCCAGTACTTC. Encoded protein: CASSLALAGAWETQYF.

The rearrangement joins TRBV7-3 to TRBJ2-1; 9 positions agree with TRBD1. Germline V gene lookup returns CDR1 SGHTA and CDR2 FQGTGA. V was clipped by 4 bases and J by 2 bases; unmatched bases: 15. The CDR3 totals 19 residues. The CDR3 sequence: CASSYLGGQGLSAYNEQFF. DNA of the CDR3: TGTGCCAGCAGCTACTTGGGGGGACAGGGTTTGAGCGCCTACAATGAGCAGTTCTTC.

This chain joins TRBV6-1 and TRBJ2-5; TRBD2 is a possible D gene (6 bases). The CDR3 covers 14 residues. CDR1 and CDR2 (germline): MNHNS, SASEGT. Trimming removed 1 base from V and 4 bases from J, with 10 bases in between. Here the CDR3 DNA reads TGTGCCAGCAGTGAAGGGGGGGACCGAGAGACCCAGTACTTC. This translates into CASSEGGDRETQYF.

The chain joins TRBV7-2 to TRBJ2-6; TRBD1 aligns across 8 bases. The CDR3 consists of 18 residues. CDR1 SGHTA and CDR2 FQGNSA come from the germline V gene. With 5 bases clipped from V and 4 bases from J, the junction kept 13 bases outside the gene matches. The CDR3 DNA is TGTGCCAGCAGCCCCCGGCAGGGGGCGATTTACGGGGCCAACGTCCTGACTTTC. Translated: CASSPRQGAIYGANVLTF.